These 26 T cell receptor beta chains were sequenced from one sample in a study of identical twins. TCRdb redid the calling of the 5' RACE reads with MiXCR, one entry per CDR3 protein. The table records roughly 1,500,000 distinct CDR3 sequences, more than 30% of them present only once. The specimen sequenced was cord blood. The origin of the receptors is a newborn girl in good health.

This clonotype was recorded a few times. V gene TRBV6-5 combines with J gene TRBJ1-4; D is undetermined. V lost 5 bases and J 8 bases, leaving 3 bases between the germline ends. Per the germline V gene, CDR1 is MNHEY and CDR2 is SVGAGI. The length of the CDR3 is 10 residues. In nucleotides, the CDR3 is TGTGCCAGCAGTCTCGAAAAACTGTTTTTT. As protein: CASSLEKLFF.

V is TRBV27 and J is TRBJ1-5; tentatively, D is TRBD1 (6 bases). The germline V gene encodes CDR1 MNHEY and CDR2 SMNVEV (reference sequence). The CDR3 is 18 amino acids. V dropped 5 bases and J dropped 5 bases, with 25 bases sitting between them. The CDR3 sequence is CASSLSIGNHRVHQPQHF. The CDR3 DNA follows: TGTGCCAGCAGTCTCAGTATAGGAAATCACAGGGTTCATCAGCCCCAGCATTTT.

This clonotype was recorded once. Since a much larger clone is just one base distant, this may be a read error. This chain links TRBV5-1 with TRBJ1-2; perhaps TRBD1 as D (5 bases). Per the germline V gene, CDR1 is SGHRS and CDR2 is YFSETQ. CDR3 size: 12 residues. V was pared by 10 bases and J by 4 bases, with 14 bases between. In DNA, the CDR3 is TGCGCCGGCGGTTCAGGGTCCTATGGCTACACCTTC. This sequence encodes CAGGSGSYGYTF. The variable domain in full, with the rest retrieved from reference TRBV5-1 and TRBJ1-2, is KAGVTQTPRYLIKTRGQQVTLSCSPISGHRSVSWYQQTPGQGLQFLFEYFSETQRNKGNFPGRFSGRQFSNSRSEMNVSTLELGDSALYLCAGGSGSYGYTFGSGTRLTVV.

This rearrangement joins TRBV9 to TRBJ2-1; a possible D gene is TRBD2 (5 bases). Germline CDR1 SGDLS, CDR2 YYNGEE. Trimming pared 0 bases from V and 6 bases from J, leaving 13 bases between. CDR3 length: 15 residues. The CDR3 DNA is TGTGCCAGCAGCGTAGCTACCCTAGCAGGCAATGAGCAGTTCTTC. Protein product: CASSVATLAGNEQFF.

V is TRBV15 and J is TRBJ2-5; 9 nucleotides match TRBD1. Per the germline V gene, CDR1 is LNHNV and CDR2 is YYDKDF (reference sequence). The length of the CDR3 is 14 residues. V was pared by 6 bases and J by 1 base, with 3 bases of the junction left unmatched. CDR3 sequence reads: CATSRGQGQETQYF. CDR3 DNA sequence: TGTGCCACCAGTCGGGGACAGGGCCAAGAGACCCAGTACTTC.

The chain joins TRBV3-1 to TRBJ2-2, with D possibly matching TRBD2 (7 bases). Trimming removed 0 bases from V and 1 base from J, with 12 bases in between. From germline, CDR1 is LGHDT and CDR2 YNNKEL (reference sequence). The CDR3 is 17 amino acids. CDR3 sequence reads: CASSQDRGAMNTGELFF. CDR3 coding DNA: TGTGCCAGCAGCCAAGATCGGGGGGCTATGAACACCGGGGAGCTGTTTTTT. Full variable domain (remainder filled in from reference TRBV3-1 and TRBJ2-2): DTAVSQTPKYLVTQMGNDKSIKCEQNLGHDTMYWYKQDSKKFLKIMFSYNNKELIINETVPNRFSPKSPDKAHLNLHINSLELGDSAVYFCASSQDRGAMNTGELFFGEGSRLTVL.

The chain joins TRBV13 to TRBJ1-1; D call uncertain. The CDR3 covers 15 residues. Germline V CDR1 and CDR2: PRHDT, FYEKMQ (reference sequence). V gave up 5 bases and J gave up 5 bases, with 18 bases separating them. The CDR3 bases are TGTGCCAGCAGCCCCCAACCCGTTTTTGGGACTGAAGCTTTCTTT. Encoded protein: CASSPQPVFGTEAFF.

The rearrangement uses TRBV6-5 and TRBJ1-5; perhaps TRBD1 as D (5 bases). CDR3 length: 13 amino acids. The ends were cut back, 4 bases at V and 10 bases at J, with 14 bases in the middle. CDR1 and CDR2 (germline): MNHEY, SVGAGI. This chain's CDR3 is CASSSSGTQPQHF. CDR3 sequence (DNA): TGTGCCAGCAGTTCTTCCGGGACCCAACCCCAGCATTTT.

This clonotype was found a few times. V gene TRBV12-3 or TRBV12-4 combines with J gene TRBJ2-7; 9 bases line up with TRBD2. CDR3 length: 13 amino acids. V shed 9 bases, J shed 4 bases, and the junction held 7 bases outside the gene matches. In nucleotides, the CDR3 is TGTGCCAGTGCGGGAGGGCCCGTGTACGAGCAGTACTTC. It codes for CASAGGPVYEQYF.

The CDR3 reads CASRTRGSYNSPLHF. The CDR3 bases are TGTGCCAGCAGAACAAGGGGTTCCTATAATTCACCCCTCCACTTT. This sequence joins TRBV12-3 or TRBV12-4 and TRBJ1-6; TRBD1 is a possible D gene (5 bases). The CDR3 is 15 residues long. V was shortened by 6 bases and J by 1 base, with 10 bases between the two germline ends.

This chain joins TRBV25-1 and TRBJ1-4, with TRBD1 matching over 7 bases. CDR1 is MGHDK, CDR2 SYGVNS, per germline. V shed 5 bases, J shed 8 bases, and the junction held 8 bases outside the gene matches. The CDR3 has 14 residues. CDR3 in amino acids: CASSPYLQGEKLFF. CDR3 DNA sequence: TGTGCCAGCAGTCCATACCTACAGGGGGAAAAACTGTTTTTT.

V and J are TRBV29-1 and TRBJ1-2; D gene ambiguous. Trimming took 7 bases from V and 0 from J, leaving 12 bases between them. Germline V gene sequence: CDR1 SQVTM, CDR2 ANQGSEA. The CDR3 loop spans 13 amino acids. Here the CDR3 DNA reads TGCAGCGACGACTCCCACCCTAACTATGGCTACACCTTC. It encodes CSDDSHPNYGYTF.

With respect to this clonotype: Sequence at one end of the junction differs from germline and may be a read error. This chain links TRBV20-1 with TRBJ2-5; D may match TRBD1 or TRBD2 (6 bases each). CDR1 is DFQATT and CDR2 is SNEGSKA in the germline V gene (reference sequence). CDR3 size: 13 residues. The CDR3 DNA reads as TGCAGTGCTAGAAGGAGGGGGAGAGAGACCCGGTACTTC. This codes for CSARRRGRETRYF.

For this clonotype: This could be a read error, since a much larger clone is one nucleotide away. V usage is TRBV20-1 and J usage is TRBJ2-7; 7 bases align to TRBD1. This CDR3 comprises 12 residues. The ends lost 3 bases at V and 6 bases at J; junction bases unmatched: 5. Per the germline V gene, CDR1 is DFQATT and CDR2 is SNEGSKA (reference sequence). CDR3 bases: TGCAGTGCTAGTCCCAGGGGGTGCGAGCAGTACTTC. Its protein product is CSASPRGCEQYF.

The chain uses TRBV12-3 or TRBV12-4 and TRBJ2-7, with 8 bases aligning to TRBD2. The trim removed 6 bases at V and 2 bases at J, leaving 9 bases unmatched. This CDR3 is 15 amino acids long. This CDR3 is CASSNGLALTYEQYF. Written as DNA, the CDR3 is TGTGCCAGCAGCAATGGACTAGCCCTGACCTACGAGCAGTACTTC.

V usage is TRBV20-1 and J usage is TRBJ1-2, with a tentative D call TRBD1 (6 bases). The V gene lost 4 bases and the J gene lost 4 bases, with 16 bases spanning the gap. Germline loops: CDR1 DFQATT, CDR2 SNEGSKA (reference sequence). CDR3 length: 14 residues. The CDR3: CSANHLQGSYGYTF. DNA of the CDR3: TGCAGTGCTAACCACCTACAGGGAAGCTATGGCTACACCTTC.

The chain employs TRBV6-6 and TRBJ1-3; 7 bases are shared with TRBD1. Germline loops: CDR1 MNHNY, CDR2 SVGAGI (reference sequence). The junction had 7 bases not matched to a gene; V was cut back by 7 bases and J by 4 bases. This CDR3 is built from 14 residues. Written as DNA, the CDR3 is TGTGCCAGCAACCAACAGGGGAGAGGAAACACCATATATTTT. Residues: CASNQQGRGNTIYF.

The genes are TRBV6-5 and TRBJ2-5, with TRBD1 matching 9 bases. CDR1 and CDR2 (germline): MNHEY, SVGAGI. V dropped 2 bases and J dropped 11; count of bases not matched to a gene: 15. The CDR3 runs to 16 residues. CDR3 region: CASSYPGGTGNNEQYF. For the CDR3, the DNA is TGTGCCAGCAGTTACCCAGGAGGGACAGGGAACAATGAGCAGTACTTC.

This clonotype came up a few times. This chain links TRBV5-1 with TRBJ2-3, with TRBD1 matching 7 bases. V shed 0 bases and J 0 bases; nucleotides not matched to a gene: 10. The length of the CDR3 is 18 residues. Per the germline V gene, CDR1 is SGHRS and CDR2 is YFSETQ. The CDR3 region has the DNA TGCGCCAGCAGCTTGGGATCGCCGGGACAGCCTAGCACAGATACGCAGTATTTT. It translates to CASSLGSPGQPSTDTQYF.

The rearrangement joins TRBV28 to TRBJ1-1; D remains unclear. The CDR3 runs 12 residues. Trimming left V 6 bases short and J 7 bases short, with 12 bases between. Germline loops: CDR1 MDHEN, CDR2 SYDVKM. The CDR3 sequence is CASRDLEIEAFF. Here the CDR3 DNA reads TGTGCCAGCAGAGACTTGGAGATTGAAGCTTTCTTT.

This clonotype was counted a few times. The chain uses TRBV24-1 and TRBJ2-3; D is perhaps TRBD2 (6 bases). The CDR3 is 15 residues long. CDR1 and CDR2 (germline): KGHDR, SFDVKD. V was pared by 4 bases and J by 3 bases, with 13 bases between. CDR3 loop: CATSDPGDTTDTQYF. CDR3 bases: TGTGCCACCAGTGACCCGGGGGATACGACAGATACGCAGTATTTT.

V is TRBV6-1 and J is TRBJ2-5, with 11 bases aligning to TRBD2. V lost 7 bases to trimming and J lost 0 bases; unmatched junction nucleotides: 13. Germline V lookup: CDR1 MNHNS, CDR2 SASEGT. This CDR3 spans 18 amino acids. The CDR3 reads CASTIRASGGPYQETQYF. CDR3 nucleotide sequence: TGTGCCAGCACTATCCGGGCTAGCGGGGGGCCTTACCAAGAGACCCAGTACTTC.

This clonotype was counted between two and nine times. V is TRBV25-1 and J is TRBJ1-5; D might be TRBD1 (6 bases). Germline V lookup: CDR1 MGHDK, CDR2 SYGVNS. V dropped 3 bases and J dropped 3 bases, with 12 bases sitting between them. This CDR3 is 15 amino acids long. The CDR3 reads CASSEGGGLNQPQHF. CDR3 in DNA: TGTGCCAGCAGTGAGGGAGGGGGTCTCAATCAGCCCCAGCATTTT.

J is TRBJ1-1 and V is TRBV27; 8 bases line up with TRBD1. V trimming: 3 bases; J trimming: 4 bases; junction bases outside the gene matches: 10. The length of the CDR3 is 16 residues. Germline V gives CDR1 MNHEY, CDR2 SMNVEV (reference sequence). The CDR3: CASSFGQGPMSTEAFF. CDR3 DNA: TGTGCCAGCAGTTTTGGACAGGGCCCCATGAGCACTGAAGCTTTCTTT.

V usage is TRBV5-1 and J usage is TRBJ2-6; D unclear. Trimming removed 0 bases from V and 3 bases from J, with 10 bases in between. Germline V CDR1 and CDR2: SGHRS, YFSETQ. The CDR3 runs to 16 residues. In DNA form, the CDR3 reads TGCGCCAGCAGCTTGGTGGTGGGTGTTGGGGCCAACGTCCTGACTTTC. As protein: CASSLVVGVGANVLTF.

Written as DNA, the CDR3 is TGTGCCAGCAGCCAGCTGCGGGAGGGATCTGAAGCTTTCTTT. Translated: CASSQLREGSEAFF. The chain links TRBV3-1 to TRBJ1-1; D remains ambiguous. Trimming removed 3 bases at V and 6 bases at J, with 14 bases between. The CDR3 is 14 residues long. Germline CDR1 LGHDT, CDR2 YNNKEL (reference sequence).